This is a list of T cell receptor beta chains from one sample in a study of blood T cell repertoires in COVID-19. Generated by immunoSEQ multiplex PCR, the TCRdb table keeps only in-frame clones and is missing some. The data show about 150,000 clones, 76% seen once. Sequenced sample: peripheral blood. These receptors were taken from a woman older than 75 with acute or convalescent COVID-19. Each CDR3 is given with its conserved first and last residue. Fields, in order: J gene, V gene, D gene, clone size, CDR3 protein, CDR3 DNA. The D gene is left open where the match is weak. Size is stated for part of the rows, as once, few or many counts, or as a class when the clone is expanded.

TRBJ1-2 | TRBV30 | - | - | CAWSVGGYGYTF | TGTGCCTGGAGTGTGGGGGGCTATGGCTACACCTTC
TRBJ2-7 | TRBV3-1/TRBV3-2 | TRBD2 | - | CASSPGGYEQYF | TGTGCCAGCAGTCCGGGGGGCTACGAGCAGTACTTC
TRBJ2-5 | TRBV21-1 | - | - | CASSNGLPGQGTVREETQYF | TGTGCCAGCAGCAACGGATTACCGGGACAGGGCACGGTAAGGGAAGAGACCCAGTACTTC
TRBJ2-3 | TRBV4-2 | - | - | CASSPERTGTDTQYF | TGTGCCAGCAGCCCTGAGCGTACGGGCACAGATACGCAGTATTTT
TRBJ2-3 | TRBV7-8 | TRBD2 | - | CASSSQGSGRALGTDTQYF | TGTGCCAGCAGCTCCCAGGGGAGCGGGAGGGCTCTTGGCACAGATACGCAGTATTTT
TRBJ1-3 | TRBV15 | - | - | CATSRDAVSGNTIYF | TGTGCCACCAGCAGAGATGCAGTCTCTGGAAACACCATATATTTT
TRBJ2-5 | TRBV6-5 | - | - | CASSYEGTKQETQYF | TGTGCCAGCAGTTACGAGGGAACAAAACAAGAGACCCAGTACTTC
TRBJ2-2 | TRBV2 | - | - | CASSDIALGELFF | TGTGCCAGCAGTGATATCGCGTTGGGGGAGCTGTTTTTT
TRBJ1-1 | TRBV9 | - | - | CASSVAQGPNTEAFF | TGTGCCAGCAGCGTAGCTCAGGGGCCGAACACTGAAGCTTTCTTT
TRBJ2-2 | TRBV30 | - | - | CAWRISTGELFF | TGTGCCTGGAGAATTAGCACCGGGGAGCTGTTTTTT
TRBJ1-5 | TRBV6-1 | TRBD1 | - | CASSEMTGNNQPQHF | TGTGCCAGCAGTGAGATGACAGGGAACAATCAGCCCCAGCATTTT
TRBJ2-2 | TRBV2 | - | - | CASSAVVAGPGELFF | TGTGCCAGCAGCGCGGTTGTGGCGGGCCCCGGGGAGCTGTTTTTT
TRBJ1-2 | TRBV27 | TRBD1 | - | CASSSRGLGNYGYTF | TGTGCCAGCAGTTCGAGGGGGCTAGGTAACTATGGCTACACCTTC
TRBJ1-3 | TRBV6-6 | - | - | CASIGPGLSGNTIYF | TGTGCCAGCATCGGACCCGGACTCTCTGGAAACACCATATATTTT
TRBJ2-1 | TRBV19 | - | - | CASSIAGYEQFF | TGTGCCAGTAGTATAGCCGGGTATGAGCAGTTCTTC
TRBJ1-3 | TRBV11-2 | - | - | CASSFDSYLSGNTIYF | TGTGCCAGCAGCTTCGACAGCTACCTTTCTGGAAACACCATATATTTT
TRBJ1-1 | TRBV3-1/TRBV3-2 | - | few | CASSQDSTSEFAEAFF | TGTGCCAGCAGCCAAGATTCGACATCCGAGTTTGCTGAAGCTTTCTTT
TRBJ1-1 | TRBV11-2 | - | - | CASSLVRGARTEAFF | TGTGCCAGCAGCTTAGTCCGGGGGGCGCGTACTGAAGCTTTCTTT
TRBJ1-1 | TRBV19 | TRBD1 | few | CASSTTGTANTEAFF | TGTGCCAGTAGTACAACCGGGACAGCTAACACTGAAGCTTTCTTT
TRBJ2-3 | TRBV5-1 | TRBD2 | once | CASAGSGGTDTQYF | TGCGCCAGCGCCGGGAGCGGGGGCACAGATACGCAGTATTTT
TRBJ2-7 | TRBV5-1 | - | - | CASSLVAAWEGDAEQYF | TGCGCCAGCAGCTTGGTGGCAGCTTGGGAAGGGGATGCCGAGCAGTACTTC
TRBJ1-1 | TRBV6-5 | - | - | CASSYGKGFEAFF | TGTGCCAGCAGTTATGGAAAGGGGTTTGAAGCTTTCTTT
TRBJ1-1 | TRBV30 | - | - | CAWMSRENTEAFF | TGTGCCTGGATGAGCAGGGAGAACACTGAAGCTTTCTTT
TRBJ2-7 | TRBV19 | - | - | CASRSLGQGSRNEQYF | TGTGCCAGTAGGAGTTTAGGCCAGGGAAGTAGGAACGAGCAGTACTTC
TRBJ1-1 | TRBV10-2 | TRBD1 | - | CASSVQGAAFF | TGCGCCAGCAGTGTACAGGGGGCGGCTTTCTTT
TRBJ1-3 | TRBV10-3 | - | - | CAISERGRQGSGNTIYF | TGTGCCATCAGTGAGAGAGGTCGGCAGGGCTCTGGAAACACCATATATTTT
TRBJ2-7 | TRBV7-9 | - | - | CASSSTDYEQYF | TGTGCCAGCAGCTCGACAGATTACGAGCAGTACTTC
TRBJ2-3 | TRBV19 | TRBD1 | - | CASSLDRDGTDTQYF | TGTGCCAGTAGTCTCGACAGGGATGGGACAGATACGCAGTATTTT
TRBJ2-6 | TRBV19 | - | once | CASSMRESGTISGANVLTF | TGTGCCAGTAGTATGAGGGAAAGCGGTACCATCTCTGGGGCCAACGTCCTGACTTTC
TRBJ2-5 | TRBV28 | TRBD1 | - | CASRGQGPETQYF | TGTGCCAGCAGGGGACAGGGGCCAGAGACCCAGTACTTC
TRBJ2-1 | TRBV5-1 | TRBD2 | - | CASSLVSSGNNEQFF | TGCGCCAGCAGCTTGGTGTCTAGCGGGAATAATGAGCAGTTCTTC
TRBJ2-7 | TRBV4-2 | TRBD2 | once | CASSRESSGVVYEQYF | TGTGCCAGCAGCCGCGAATCTAGCGGGGTGGTTTACGAGCAGTACTTC
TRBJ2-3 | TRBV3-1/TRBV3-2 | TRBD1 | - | CASSPLSGTGGLGTQYF | TGTGCCAGCAGCCCCCTCTCCGGGACAGGGGGCTTGGGTACGCAGTATTTT
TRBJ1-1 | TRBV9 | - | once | CASSVGALQYTEAFF | TGTGCCAGCAGCGTAGGTGCGTTACAGTACACTGAAGCTTTCTTT
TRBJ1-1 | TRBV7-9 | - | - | CASSFLGQNTEAFF | TGTGCCAGCAGCTTCCTGGGACAGAACACTGAAGCTTTCTTT
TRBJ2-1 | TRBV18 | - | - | CASSRQADYNEQFF | TGTGCCAGCTCACGACAAGCGGACTACAATGAGCAGTTCTTC
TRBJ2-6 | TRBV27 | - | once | CASSTLSGANVLTF | TGTGCCAGCAGTACCCTGAGTGGGGCCAACGTCCTGACTTTC
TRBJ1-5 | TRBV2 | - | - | CASSALRVGNQPQHF | TGTGCCAGCAGCGCTCTCAGGGTGGGCAATCAGCCCCAGCATTTT
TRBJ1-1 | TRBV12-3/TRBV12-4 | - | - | CASRGQVYTEAFF | TGTGCCAGCAGGGGGCAAGTGTACACTGAAGCTTTCTTT
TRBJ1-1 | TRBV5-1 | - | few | CARCGVGGNTEAFF | TGCGCCAGATGTGGAGTGGGGGGGAACACTGAAGCTTTCTTT
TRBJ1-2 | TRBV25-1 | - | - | CASSDARGDSNYGYTF | TGTGCCAGCAGTGACGCCAGAGGTGACTCTAACTATGGCTACACCTTC
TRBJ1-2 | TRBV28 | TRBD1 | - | CASSFSTGGYGYTF | TGTGCCAGCAGTTTCTCCACAGGGGGCTATGGCTACACCTTC
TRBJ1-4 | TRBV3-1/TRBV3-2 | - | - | CASSQVRGMGEKLFF | TGTGCCAGCAGCCAAGTAAGGGGAATGGGCGAAAAACTGTTTTTT
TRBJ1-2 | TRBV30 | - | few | CAWSVPGYGANYGYTF | TGTGCCTGGAGTGTACCTGGCTACGGAGCTAACTATGGCTACACCTTC
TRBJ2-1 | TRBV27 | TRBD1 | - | CASTVWPGTEDEQFF | TGTGCCAGCACCGTTTGGCCCGGGACAGAAGATGAGCAGTTCTTC
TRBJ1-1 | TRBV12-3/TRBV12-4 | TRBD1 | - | CASSPGQLTEAFF | TGTGCCAGTTCGCCGGGACAGTTGACTGAAGCTTTCTTT
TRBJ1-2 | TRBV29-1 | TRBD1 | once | CSAQGQGSYGYTF | TGCAGCGCCCAAGGACAGGGGTCCTATGGCTACACCTTC
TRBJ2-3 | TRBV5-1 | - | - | CASSVVSGGGAADTQYF | TGCGCCAGCAGCGTCGTTAGTGGCGGGGGCGCTGCAGATACGCAGTATTTT
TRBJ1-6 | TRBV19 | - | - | CASSIGHLGNSPLHF | TGTGCCAGTAGTATCGGACATTTGGGTAATTCACCCCTCCACTTT
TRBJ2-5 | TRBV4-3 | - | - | CASSQSHRVWETQYF | TGCGCCAGCAGCCAATCCCACAGGGTTTGGGAGACCCAGTACTTC
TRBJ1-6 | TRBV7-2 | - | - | CASSLTSAGSNSPLHF | TGTGCCAGCAGCCTCACATCGGCGGGGTCCAATTCACCCCTCCACTTT
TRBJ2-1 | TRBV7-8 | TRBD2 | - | CASSSLAGTRSQEQFF | TGTGCCAGCAGCTCCTTGGCCGGGACTAGGAGCCAAGAGCAGTTCTTC
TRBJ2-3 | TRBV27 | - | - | CASSLSRAPSTDTQYF | TGTGCCAGCAGTTTATCGCGGGCCCCTAGCACAGATACGCAGTATTTT
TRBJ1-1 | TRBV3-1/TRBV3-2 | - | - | CASSQDNSTEAFF | TGTGCCAGCAGCCAAGACAACAGCACTGAAGCTTTCTTT
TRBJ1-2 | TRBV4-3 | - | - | CASSQDSDGGSYGYTF | TGCGCCAGCAGCCAAGATAGCGACGGTGGGTCCTATGGCTACACCTTC
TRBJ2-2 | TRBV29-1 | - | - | CSVGVSGEWATGELFF | TGCAGCGTTGGGGTCTCCGGGGAGTGGGCCACCGGGGAGCTGTTTTTT
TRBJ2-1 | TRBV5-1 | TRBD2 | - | CASSLLGSGTNEQFF | TGCGCCAGCAGCTTGCTTGGTAGCGGGACGAATGAGCAGTTCTTC
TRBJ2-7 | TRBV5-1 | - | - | CASSSGGAVDEQYF | TGCGCCAGCAGCTCCGGAGGGGCCGTTGACGAGCAGTACTTC
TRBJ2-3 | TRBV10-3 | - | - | CAIARAESTDTQYF | TGTGCCATCGCGAGGGCGGAGAGCACAGATACGCAGTATTTT